The clone carrying this T cell receptor beta chain was recorded once. What it recognizes is unknown. CDR3 length: 14 amino acids. V lost 4 bases, J lost 2 bases, and 11 bases lay in between. In germline, CDR1 is ENHRY, CDR2 SYGVKD. The sample comes from a study of cytomegalovirus exposure and HLA in healthy donors. Whole-study context: Early released data comprised about 90 million unique TCRs from HLA-typed donors.

The PCR used 60 Vbeta and 13 Jbeta primers. Produced via immunoSEQ multiplex PCR; TCRdb's table is partial and in-frame only. The repertoire includes a few hundred thousand clones, around 83% of them detected once, and around 1.5% sits in the top ten. Study-level results: Later analysis suggested most CMV-associated TCR beta chains were HLA-restricted. Among donors in an Asian-associated ancestry cluster, a later analysis reportedly found fewer N-insertions than the approximately 700-donor mean. A further, later analysis showed that HLA-associated TCR beta chains (compared with equally common others) were more clonally expanded.

Sample: PBMCs. This chain links TRBV10-3 with TRBJ2-5; D gene uncertain. The TCR originated in a girl aged 5-17 years in good health and CMV-seronegative. The CDR3 sequence is CAISGRSQQETQYF. CDR3 sequence (DNA): TGTGCCATCAGTGGCAGGTCACAACAAGAGACCCAGTACTTC.